The sequence of this T cell receptor beta chain was determined in a study of control samples from healthy donors and cancer patients. Germline lookup yields CDR1 SEHNR and CDR2 FQNEAQ (reference sequence). V shed 6 bases and J shed 6 bases, with 14 bases lying between them. The CDR3 spans 14 residues. Only in-frame clones appear in the TCRdb table, and some are missing; sequencing was by immunoSEQ multiplex PCR. The table has under 130,000 clones, 83% seen once. The rearrangement uses TRBV7-9 and TRBJ1-4; D not resolved. The sequencing input was blood. This TCR was sampled from a woman aged 45-65 years in good health. The CDR3: CASRPTRLDEKLFF. Here the CDR3 DNA reads TGTGCCAGCAGACCGACCCGTCTCGATGAAAAACTGTTTTTT.